Below are 18 T cell receptor beta chains sequenced from a single sample in a study of blood T cell repertoires in COVID-19. Assay: immunoSEQ multiplex PCR; the TCRdb copy retains only in-frame clones and omits some. The data hold fewer than 50,000 clones, with 76% observed a single time. The specimen sequenced was peripheral blood. The receptors shown here come from a man of 80 years or more with acute or convalescent COVID-19.

V usage is TRBV5-5 and J usage is TRBJ2-1; D might be TRBD2 (5 bases). CDR1 is SGHKS, CDR2 YYEKEE, per germline (reference sequence). V was cut by 0 bases and J by 6 bases, with 13 bases left in between. The CDR3 spans 15 residues. CDR3 sequence: CASSLGPAGFNEQFF. The CDR3, as DNA: TGTGCCAGCAGCTTGGGACCGGCGGGCTTCAATGAGCAGTTCTTC.

This clone was recorded a few times. The chain links TRBV6-4 to TRBJ2-1; 7 nucleotides line up with TRBD1. J gave up 5 bases and V 4 bases, and 11 bases lay outside the gene matches. This CDR3 comprises 16 residues. The germline V gene encodes CDR1 MRHNA and CDR2 SNTAGT. The CDR3 DNA sequence: TGTGCCAGCAGTGCCTTTAACCGACAGGGAAACAATGAGCAGTTCTTC. Translation: CASSAFNRQGNNEQFF.

This chain uses TRBV5-6 with TRBJ2-5; TRBD1 matches at 10 bases. Germline V gives CDR1 SGHDT, CDR2 YYEEEE. Trimming cost V 5 bases and J 5 bases; bases outside gene matches: 15. The CDR3 spans 17 residues. The CDR3 nucleotides are TGTGCCAGCAGATACCGGGACAGGGGAGAGAAGTGGGAGACCCAGTACTTC. It yields the protein CASRYRDRGEKWETQYF.

This sequence joins TRBV2 and TRBJ1-6; 8 bases are a match to TRBD1. This CDR3 spans 15 amino acids. CDR1 and CDR2 (germline): SNHLY, FYNNEI. V dropped 2 bases and J dropped 10; count of bases not matched to a gene: 7. CDR3 nucleotides: TGTGCCAGCAGTGAACAGGGGGCGATAGAGTCACCCCTCCACTTT. Amino acid sequence: CASSEQGAIESPLHF.

This chain links TRBV7-9 with TRBJ2-6; D remains ambiguous. Germline CDR1 reads SEHNR; CDR2 reads FQNEAQ (reference sequence). V dropped 4 bases and J dropped 0 bases, with 7 bases sitting between them. The CDR3 extends over 15 amino acids. CDR3 amino acids: CASSSLNSGANVLTF. CDR3 nucleotide sequence: TGTGCCAGCAGCTCACTCAACTCTGGGGCCAACGTCCTGACTTTC.

The V gene is TRBV3-1 (or the pseudogene TRBV3-2), the J gene TRBJ1-1; D may be TRBD1 (5 bases). This CDR3 spans 16 amino acids. The germline gives CDR1 LGHDT, CDR2 YNNKEL (reference sequence). Trimming cost V 2 bases and J 4 bases, with 17 bases left between them. In DNA, the CDR3 is TGTGCCAGCAGCCAAAGAGGGGCGGGGCACGGCACTGAAGCTTTCTTT. Its translation is CASSQRGAGHGTEAFF.

This sequence joins TRBV27 and TRBJ2-1, with a tentative D call TRBD2 (5 bases). The CDR3 sequence is 15 residues long. In germline, CDR1 is MNHEY, CDR2 SMNVEV (reference sequence). Trimming shortened V by 3 bases and J by 4 bases, and 13 bases separated the two germline ends. The CDR3 DNA sequence: TGTGCCAGCAGTTTGCCCAGCGGTAATTACAATGAGCAGTTCTTC. Residues: CASSLPSGNYNEQFF.

The chain is built from TRBV10-1 and TRBJ2-1; D gene uncertain. With 7 bases removed from V and 2 bases from J, the gap between germline ends came to 9 bases. The germline V gene encodes CDR1 WNHNN and CDR2 SYGVQD (reference sequence). CDR3 size: 13 residues. Here the CDR3 reads CASTAGPYNEQFF. CDR3 DNA sequence: TGCGCCAGCACTGCAGGTCCCTACAATGAGCAGTTCTTC.

In its sample, this clone was seen many times. The V call is TRBV7-3, the J call TRBJ1-1, with unresolved D. The CDR3 consists of 13 residues. Trimming shortened V by 1 base and J by 4 bases, and 7 bases separated the two germline ends. The germline gives CDR1 SGHTA, CDR2 FQGTGA. In nucleotides, the CDR3 is TGTGCCAGCAGCTTAAACCCGGGCACTGAAGCTTTCTTT. Its translation: CASSLNPGTEAFF.

In this sample, this clone turned up a few times. CDR3: CASSQIGQTNTEAFF. Here the CDR3 DNA reads TGTGCCAGCAGCCAAATCGGACAAACGAACACTGAAGCTTTCTTT. The chain is built from TRBV14 and TRBJ1-1; a possible D gene is TRBD1 (5 bases). The germline V and J ends were trimmed by 2 bases and 1 base, with 11 bases remaining between them. The CDR3 covers 15 residues. Germline V lookup: CDR1 SGHDN, CDR2 FVKESK. The whole variable domain, remainder taken from reference TRBV14 and TRBJ1-1, is EAGVTQFPSHSVIEKGQTVTLRCDPISGHDNLYWYRRVMGKEIKFLLHFVKESKQDESGMPNNRFLAERTGGTYSTLKVQPAELEDSGVYFCASSQIGQTNTEAFFGQGTRLTVV.

The CDR3 here is CASSLEGLYGYTF. In DNA, the CDR3 is TGTGCCAGCAGCTTAGAGGGGTTGTATGGCTACACCTTC. This chain uses TRBV7-9 with TRBJ1-2; maybe TRBD1 (5 bases). CDR1 is SEHNR, CDR2 FQNEAQ, per germline (reference sequence). CDR3 length: 13 amino acids. Trimming stripped 1 base from V and 5 bases from J, with 8 bases between.

This clone was counted a few times. The rearrangement links TRBV3-1 (or the pseudogene TRBV3-2) to TRBJ2-7; TRBD1 matches at 8 bases. V lost 1 base and J lost 7; bases outside the gene matches: 6. CDR3 length: 14 residues. Germline CDR1 reads LGHDT; CDR2 reads YNNKEL (reference sequence). CDR3 DNA sequence: TGTGCCAGCAGCCAAGGCAGGGGGCAAGGGGAGCAGTACTTC. Translating it yields CASSQGRGQGEQYF.

CDR3 coding DNA: TGTGCCAGCAGCTATTATCGGAGCGGTGGCTACACCTTC. It codes for CASSYYRSGGYTF. The rearrangement joins TRBV14 to TRBJ1-2; the D is unclear. There are 13 residues in the CDR3. V lost 5 bases, J lost 7 bases, and 14 bases lay in between. The germline gives CDR1 SGHDN, CDR2 FVKESK.

The chain links TRBV6-1 to TRBJ2-3, with D uncertain. CDR1 is MNHNS, CDR2 SASEGT, per germline. This CDR3 spans 13 amino acids. Trimming left V 2 bases short and J 2 bases short, with 5 bases between. The DNA of the CDR3 is TGTGCCAGCAGTGAACACTACACAGATACGCAGTATTTT. Its protein is CASSEHYTDTQYF.

This clone turned up a few times. V and J are TRBV2 and TRBJ1-5; D is ambiguous. This CDR3 region has 13 residues. The V gene lost 4 bases and the J gene lost 7 bases, with 11 bases spanning the gap. Per the germline V gene, CDR1 is SNHLY and CDR2 is FYNNEI. The CDR3, as DNA: TGTGCCAGCAGTGCGGAGGGAAACCAGCCCCAGCATTTT. Its protein product is CASSAEGNQPQHF.

The chain employs TRBV6-6 and TRBJ1-2; 10 bases map to TRBD1. Germline trimming cut 6 bases from V and 4 bases from J; bases unmatched to any gene: 5. Germline assignment: CDR1 MNHNY and CDR2 SVGAGI (reference sequence). This CDR3 is built from 14 residues. For the CDR3, the DNA is TGTGCCAGCAGGAGGGACAGGGGAGGCTATGGCTACACCTTC. This encodes CASRRDRGGYGYTF.

J is TRBJ1-6 and V is TRBV7-8, with 10 bases lining up with TRBD1. This CDR3 is 17 amino acids long. Unmatched junction bases numbered 10, after V lost 5 bases and J lost 6 bases. Germline assignment: CDR1 SGHVS and CDR2 FQNEAQ. Here the CDR3 DNA reads TGTGCCAGCAGCCGACTTTCCCGGGACAGGGGTAATTCACCCCTCCACTTT. This translates into CASSRLSRDRGNSPLHF.

The gene calls are TRBV2 and TRBJ2-7; perhaps TRBD1 as D (5 bases). Trimming removed 1 base at V and 2 bases at J, with 9 bases between. Germline-derived CDR1 and CDR2 are SNHLY and FYNNEI. This CDR3 has 14 residues. Here the CDR3 reads CASSEDRFTYEQYF. The CDR3 DNA reads as TGTGCCAGCAGTGAAGACAGGTTCACCTACGAGCAGTACTTC.